The present TCR beta chain was sequenced within a study of graft-versus-host responses after intestinal transplantation. Overall study context: Recipients uniformly received anti-thymocyte globulin induction, followed by tacrolimus and steroids for approximately 3 years. Study observations and caveats: Within the allografts of patients who had graft-donor T cell macrochimerism, graft-versus-host to host-versus-graft clonal ratios were high.

Using immunoSEQ multiplex PCR, the repertoire was profiled, and TCRdb retains in-frame clones only, with some absent. Here the sample spans tens of thousands of clones, about 94% being singletons. With 7 bases clipped from V and 2 bases from J, the junction kept 7 bases outside the gene matches. Germline loops: CDR1 SGHAT, CDR2 FQNNGV. This CDR3 region has 16 residues. A note on this clone: Its specificity is unknown.

The source is a human donor who was the organ donor for an intestinal transplant. The rearrangement uses TRBV11-2 and TRBJ2-2; TRBD2 matches 10 bases. The source material was unstimulated CD4+ T cells sorted from spleen or lymph node cells, sampled before transplant. CDR3 sequence (DNA): TGTGCCAGCACCACGGGACTAGCGAGAAACACCGGGGAGCTGTTTTTT. Its protein is CASTTGLARNTGELFF.